Only a few counts were recorded for the clone carrying this T cell receptor (beta chain). The CDR3 has 17 amino acids. CDR1 and CDR2 from the germline V gene are SGHTS and YDEGEE. V was pared by 4 bases and J by 0 bases, with 18 bases between. The data are from a study of blood T cell repertoires in COVID-19. The table came from immunoSEQ multiplex PCR; TCRdb's copy has only in-frame clones and leaves some out. The table shows some 220,000 clones, with approximately 85% occurring only once. The rearrangement uses TRBV5-8 and TRBJ2-3; TRBD2 might be the D (6 bases). The sequencing sample was made of peripheral blood. This TCR was sampled from a man in his fifties or sixties with COVID-19, enrolled during active disease. CDR3 coding DNA: TGTGCCAGCAGCCCCCGGTGGGGGGAGGAAAGCACAGATACGCAGTATTTT. It encodes CASSPRWGEESTDTQYF.